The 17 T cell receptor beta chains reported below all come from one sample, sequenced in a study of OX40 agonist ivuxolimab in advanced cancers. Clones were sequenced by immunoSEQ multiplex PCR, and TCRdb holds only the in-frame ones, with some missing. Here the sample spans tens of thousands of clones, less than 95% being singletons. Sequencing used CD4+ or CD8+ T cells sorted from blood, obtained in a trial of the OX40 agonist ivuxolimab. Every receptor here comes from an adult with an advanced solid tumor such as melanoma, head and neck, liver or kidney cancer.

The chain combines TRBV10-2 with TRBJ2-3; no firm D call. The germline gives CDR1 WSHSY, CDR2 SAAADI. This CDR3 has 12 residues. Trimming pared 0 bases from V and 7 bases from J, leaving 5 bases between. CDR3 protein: CASSESVNTQYF. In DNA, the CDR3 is TGCGCCAGCAGTGAGTCGGTGAATACGCAGTATTTT.

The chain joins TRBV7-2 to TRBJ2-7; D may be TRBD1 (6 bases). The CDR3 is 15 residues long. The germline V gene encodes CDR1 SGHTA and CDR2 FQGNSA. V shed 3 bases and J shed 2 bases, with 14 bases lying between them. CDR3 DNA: TGTGCCAGCAGCTTCCCGACAGGAGCCCCCTACGAGCAGTACTTC. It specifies CASSFPTGAPYEQYF.

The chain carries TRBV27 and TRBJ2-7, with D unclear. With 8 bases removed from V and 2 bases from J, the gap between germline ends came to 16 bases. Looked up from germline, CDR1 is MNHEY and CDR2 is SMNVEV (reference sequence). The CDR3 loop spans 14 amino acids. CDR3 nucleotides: TGTGCCAGCCGAACCTCGGGCAGACCCTACGAGCAGTACTTC. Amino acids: CASRTSGRPYEQYF.

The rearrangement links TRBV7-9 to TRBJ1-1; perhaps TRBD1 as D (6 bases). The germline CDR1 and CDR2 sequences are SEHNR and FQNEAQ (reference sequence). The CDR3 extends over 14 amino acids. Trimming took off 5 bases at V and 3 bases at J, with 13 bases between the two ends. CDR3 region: CASSRQGMDTEAFF. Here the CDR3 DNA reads TGTGCCAGCAGCCGCCAGGGGATGGACACTGAAGCTTTCTTT.

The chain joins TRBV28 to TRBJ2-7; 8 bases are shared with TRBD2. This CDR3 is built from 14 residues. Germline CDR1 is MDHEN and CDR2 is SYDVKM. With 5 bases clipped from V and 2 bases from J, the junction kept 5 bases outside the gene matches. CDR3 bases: TGTGCCAGCAGTCAGAGCGGGAGAGCCTACGAGCAGTACTTC. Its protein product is CASSQSGRAYEQYF.

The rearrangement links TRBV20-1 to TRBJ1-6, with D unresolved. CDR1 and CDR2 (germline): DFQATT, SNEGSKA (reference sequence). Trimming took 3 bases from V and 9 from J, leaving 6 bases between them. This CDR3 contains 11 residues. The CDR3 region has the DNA TGCAGTGCTAGGGGTTCTTCACCCCTCCACTTT. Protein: CSARGSSPLHF.

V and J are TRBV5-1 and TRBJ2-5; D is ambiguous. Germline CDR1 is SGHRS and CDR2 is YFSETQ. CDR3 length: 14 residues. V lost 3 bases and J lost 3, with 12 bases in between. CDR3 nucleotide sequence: TGCGCCAGCAGCTCGGGTCGTCCCGAAGAGACCCAGTACTTC. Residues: CASSSGRPEETQYF. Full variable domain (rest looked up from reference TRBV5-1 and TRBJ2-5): KAGVTQTPRYLIKTRGQQVTLSCSPISGHRSVSWYQQTPGQGLQFLFEYFSETQRNKGNFPGRFSGRQFSNSRSEMNVSTLELGDSALYLCASSSGRPEETQYFGPGTRLLVL.

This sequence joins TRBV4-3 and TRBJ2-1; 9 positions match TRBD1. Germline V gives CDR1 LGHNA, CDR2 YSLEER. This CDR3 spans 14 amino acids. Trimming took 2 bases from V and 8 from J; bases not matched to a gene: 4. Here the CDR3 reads CASSQPGQGDEQFF. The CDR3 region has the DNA TGCGCCAGCAGCCAACCGGGACAGGGCGATGAGCAGTTCTTC.

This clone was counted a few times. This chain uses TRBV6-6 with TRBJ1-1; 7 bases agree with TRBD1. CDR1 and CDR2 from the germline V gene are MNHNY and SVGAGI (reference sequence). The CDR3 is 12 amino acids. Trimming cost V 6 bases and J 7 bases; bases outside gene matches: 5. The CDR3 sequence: CASSPRQGEAFF. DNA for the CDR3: TGTGCCAGCAGCCCCCGACAGGGTGAAGCTTTCTTT.

DNA of the CDR3: TGTGCCAGCAGCATGGCAGCGACTAGCACAGATACGCAGTATTTT. This codes for CASSMAATSTDTQYF. The chain is built from TRBV5-6 and TRBJ2-3; D ambiguous. Trimming removed 4 bases at V and 0 bases at J, with 12 bases between. The CDR3 runs to 15 residues. Germline values: CDR1 SGHDT, CDR2 YYEEEE.

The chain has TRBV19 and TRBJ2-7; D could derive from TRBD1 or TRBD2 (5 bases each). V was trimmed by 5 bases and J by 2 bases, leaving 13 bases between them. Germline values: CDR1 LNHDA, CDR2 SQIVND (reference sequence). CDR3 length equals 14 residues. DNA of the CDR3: TGTGCCAGTAGTGAGGGGTACGGCCCCTACGAGCAGTACTTC. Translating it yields CASSEGYGPYEQYF.

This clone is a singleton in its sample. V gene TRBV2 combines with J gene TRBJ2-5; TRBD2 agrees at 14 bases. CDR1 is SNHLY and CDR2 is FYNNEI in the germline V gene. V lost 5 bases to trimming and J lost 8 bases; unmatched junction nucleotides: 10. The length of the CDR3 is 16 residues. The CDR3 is CASSQLPGTSGSTQYF. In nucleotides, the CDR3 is TGTGCCAGCAGTCAACTGCCCGGGACTAGCGGGAGTACCCAGTACTTC. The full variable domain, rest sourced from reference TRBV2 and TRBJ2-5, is EPEVTQTPSHQVTQMGQEVILRCVPISNHLYFYWYRQILGQKVEFLVSFYNNEISEKSEIFDDQFSVERPDGSNFTLKIRSTKLEDSAMYFCASSQLPGTSGSTQYFGPGTRLLVL.

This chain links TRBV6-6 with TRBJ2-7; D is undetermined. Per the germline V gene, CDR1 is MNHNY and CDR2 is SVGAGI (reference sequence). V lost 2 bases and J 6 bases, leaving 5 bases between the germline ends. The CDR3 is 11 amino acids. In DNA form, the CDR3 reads TGTGCCAGCAGTTACAAAGGCGAGCAGTACTTC. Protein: CASSYKGEQYF.

This chain's CDR3 is CASSPRRGGRVQETQYF. In nucleotides, the CDR3 is TGTGCCAGCAGTCCCCGGCGGGGCGGGAGGGTACAAGAGACCCAGTACTTC. The rearrangement uses TRBV2 and TRBJ2-5, with 9 bases fitting TRBD2. This CDR3 region has 17 residues. The germline CDR1 and CDR2 sequences are SNHLY and FYNNEI. The J segment lost 2 bases and the V segment lost 5 bases, leaving 12 bases of the junction unmatched.

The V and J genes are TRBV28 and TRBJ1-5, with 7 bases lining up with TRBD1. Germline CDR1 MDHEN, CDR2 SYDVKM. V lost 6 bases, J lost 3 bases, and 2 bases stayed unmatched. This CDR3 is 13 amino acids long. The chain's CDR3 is CASRQGTNQPQHF. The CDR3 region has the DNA TGTGCCAGCAGACAGGGGACCAATCAGCCCCAGCATTTT.

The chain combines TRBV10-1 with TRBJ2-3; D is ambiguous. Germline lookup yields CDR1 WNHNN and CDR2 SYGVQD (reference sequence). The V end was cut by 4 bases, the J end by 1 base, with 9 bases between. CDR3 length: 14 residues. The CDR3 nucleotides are TGCGCCAGCAGTGCCGCCGAAGGCACAGATACGCAGTATTTT. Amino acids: CASSAAEGTDTQYF.

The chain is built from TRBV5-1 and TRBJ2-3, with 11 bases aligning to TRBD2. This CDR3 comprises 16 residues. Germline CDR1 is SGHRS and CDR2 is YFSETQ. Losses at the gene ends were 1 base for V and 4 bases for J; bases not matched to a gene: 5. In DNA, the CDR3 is TGCGCCAGCAGCTTGTCTAGCGGGGGGTCCGCAGATACGCAGTATTTT. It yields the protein CASSLSSGGSADTQYF.